Listed below are T cell receptor beta chains from one sample, sequenced in a study of T cell responses to AZD1222 COVID-19 vaccine. TCRdb's copy holds only in-frame clones and misses some; the assay was immunoSEQ multiplex PCR. The sample lists 110,000 to 150,000 clones; roughly nine tenths were seen once. Sample: peripheral blood, taken on day 0 of AZD1222 vaccination. The receptor set was obtained from an adult in good health. The CDR3 runs from the conserved cysteine through the conserved F or W. A D gene is named only where the DNA matches it firmly. Clone size, where shown, is once, few, many, or a class for clones that have expanded.

CDR3 length	clone size	V gene	J gene	D gene	CDR3 protein	CDR3 DNA
14	.	TRBV28	TRBJ1-1	.	CASSGPRLNTEAFF	TGTGCCAGCAGTGGTCCCCGACTGAACACTGAAGCTTTCTTT
13	.	TRBV19	TRBJ2-5	.	CASGSGVQETQYF	TGTGCCAGTGGCTCAGGAGTTCAAGAGACCCAGTACTTC
10	once	TRBV20-1	TRBJ2-1	.	CSARWNEQFF	TGCAGTGCTAGGTGGAATGAGCAGTTCTTC
13	.	TRBV5-1	TRBJ2-5	.	CASSLADQETQYF	TGCGCCAGCAGCTTGGCGGATCAAGAGACCCAGTACTTC
14	.	TRBV6-5	TRBJ2-5	.	CASSVRGSGETQYF	TGTGCCAGCTCTGTGAGGGGGAGCGGAGAGACCCAGTACTTC
14	.	TRBV19	TRBJ2-3	.	CASSTQGSTDTQYF	TGTGCCAGTAGTACCCAGGGTAGCACAGATACGCAGTATTTT
15	.	TRBV29-1	TRBJ2-1	.	CSVVVGTVAYNEQFF	TGCAGCGTTGTTGTGGGGACGGTCGCCTACAATGAGCAGTTCTTC
11	.	TRBV19	TRBJ1-4	.	CASMREEKLFF	TGTGCCAGTATGAGGGAGGAAAAACTGTTTTTT
16	.	TRBV14	TRBJ1-2	.	CASSPMVHIQGPGYTF	TGTGCCAGCAGCCCAATGGTTCATATCCAGGGGCCGGGCTACACCTTC
15	.	TRBV5-1	TRBJ2-7	.	CASSWGVPGSYEQYF	TGCGCCAGCAGCTGGGGGGTGCCCGGGAGCTACGAGCAGTACTTC
15	.	TRBV27	TRBJ1-2	.	CASSLSGGQNYGYTF	TGTGCCAGCAGTTTATCGGGGGGGCAGAACTATGGCTACACCTTC
12	once	TRBV10-1	TRBJ2-7	.	CASSPMGDEQYF	TGCGCCAGCAGCCCCATGGGCGACGAGCAGTACTTC
16	.	TRBV6-2/TRBV6-3	TRBJ2-5	TRBD2	CASSRATSGKGETQYF	TGTGCCAGCAGTCGAGCGACTAGCGGGAAGGGGGAGACCCAGTACTTC
14	.	TRBV5-4	TRBJ1-2	.	CASRTRVGNYGYTF	TGTGCCAGCAGGACTAGGGTAGGGAACTATGGCTACACCTTC